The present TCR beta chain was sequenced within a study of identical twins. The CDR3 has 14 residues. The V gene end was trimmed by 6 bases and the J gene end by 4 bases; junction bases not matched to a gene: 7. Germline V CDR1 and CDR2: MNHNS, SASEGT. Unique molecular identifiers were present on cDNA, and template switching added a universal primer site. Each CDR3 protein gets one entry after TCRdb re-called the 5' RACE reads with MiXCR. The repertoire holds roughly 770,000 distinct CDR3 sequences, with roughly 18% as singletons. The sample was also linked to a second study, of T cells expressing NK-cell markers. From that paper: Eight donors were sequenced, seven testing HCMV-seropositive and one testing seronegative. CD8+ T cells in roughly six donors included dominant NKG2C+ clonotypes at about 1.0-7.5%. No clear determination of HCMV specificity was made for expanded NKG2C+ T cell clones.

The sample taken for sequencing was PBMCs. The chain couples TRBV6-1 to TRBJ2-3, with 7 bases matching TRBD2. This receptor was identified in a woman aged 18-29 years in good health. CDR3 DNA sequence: TGTGCCAGCAGACAAGGGCTAGCGGCAGATACGCAGTATTTT. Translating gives CASRQGLAADTQYF.